This paragraph covers one TCR beta chain sequence. Its antigen is undetermined. This entry comes from a study of T-cell memory formation after mild COVID-19. Study-level background: Each donor largely had its own TCR clusters. Overall study results and limits: SARS-CoV-2 specificity was not confirmed for second-wave clones peaking on day 37. CD8+ contracting clones occupied EMRA, while CD4+ ones occupied mainly CM and EM.

TCR alpha and TCR beta cDNA libraries carrying sample barcodes and UMIs were produced by 5'RACE using constant-segment primers. TCRdb re-called the 5' RACE reads through MiXCR, storing one row per CDR3 protein. The sample yields about 410,000 distinct CDR3 sequences, around 17% seen once. The CDR3 is 14 residues long. The germline gives CDR1 ENHRY, CDR2 SYGVKD. Between the trimmed V and J ends, which lost 4 bases and 2 bases, there was a span of 11 bases. V gene TRBV10-3 combines with J gene TRBJ1-2; weak D call: TRBD1 (5 bases). This TCR came from a man aged 18-30 years who had mild COVID-19 (a few samples of this study predate the infection). Cell type and time point are not known. Sequenced sample: PBMCs or a T cell subset sorted from them (not recorded which). The CDR3 DNA reads TGTGCCATCAGTGCGGGGGACGGGAACTATGGCTACACCTTC. Its translation is CAISAGDGNYGYTF.